The present T cell receptor (beta chain) was sequenced within a study of T cell repertoires in cytomegalovirus infection. Broader study findings: It was HLA-C-restricted CMV-specific TCR beta clonotypes that dominated the response ex vivo.

Germline CDR1 is SGHTA and CDR2 is FQGTGA. V lost 5 bases and J lost 1; bases outside the gene matches: 4. The CDR3 has 16 residues. In TCRdb, the reads were re-called with MiXCR into one record per CDR3 protein. The table includes about 450,000 distinct CDR3 sequences, 30% to 40% detected once. This clonotype has a handful of counts. As yet, its antigen is unknown. The sequenced sample consisted of PBMCs. The chain combines TRBV7-3 with TRBJ2-3; 12 nucleotides agree with TRBD2. The sequence was collected from a human donor in good health (CMV status not recorded). Some clones in this sample may be carry-over from other donors' samples. CDR3 sequence reads: CASSTRLAGGTDTQYF. The DNA for the CDR3 is TGTGCCAGCAGCACCAGACTAGCGGGGGGCACAGATACGCAGTATTTT.